A selection of T cell receptor beta chains follows, all from one sample in a study of T cells in Graves' hyperthyroidism and ophthalmopathy. In TCRdb, the multiplex PCR reads were re-called with MiXCR into one record per CDR3 protein. Of hundreds of thousands of distinct CDR3 sequences listed, approximately 14% are singletons. The sample taken for sequencing was blood. The receptors here all came from a woman aged 25 to 39 with Graves' hyperthyroidism that later progressed to Graves' ophthalmopathy. Each CDR3 is given with its conserved first and last residue. D genes are given only for firm matches. Clone size, where shown, is once, few, many, or a class for clones that have expanded.

TRBD2	few	TRBV7-3	TRBJ2-1	TGTGCCAGCAGCCCCAGACTAGCGGGATCCTATGAGCAGTTCTTC	CASSPRLAGSYEQFF
TRBD1	NA	TRBV18	TRBJ2-1	TGTGCCAGCTCACCACCTCTGGGACAGGGCGAGCAGTTCTTC	CASSPPLGQGEQFF
NA	few	TRBV12-3/TRBV12-4	TRBJ1-2	TGTGCCAGCAGTCGCCACCAGGGGAGTGGATATGGCTACACCTTC	CASSRHQGSGYGYTF
TRBD2	many	TRBV3-1	TRBJ2-1	TGTGCCAGCAGCCACGGCGGACTATCTAGCGGGGGGTACAATGAGCAGTTCTTC	CASSHGGLSSGGYNEQFF
NA	few	TRBV5-1	TRBJ2-6	TGCGCCAGCAGCTTGGAACAGGCAAGTGGGGCCAACGTCCTGACTTTC	CASSLEQASGANVLTF
TRBD2	few	TRBV19	TRBJ2-2	TGTGCCAGTAGTCCCCAAGCAATGACTAGCGCGAACACCGGGGAGCTGTTTTTT	CASSPQAMTSANTGELFF
NA	many	TRBV6-1	TRBJ2-5	TGTGCCAGCAGTGAAGTTGCGGGGAAAGAGACCCAGTACTTC	CASSEVAGKETQYF
TRBD2	NA	TRBV15	TRBJ2-3	TGTGCCACCAGCAGAGGGACTAGCGGGGTGGATACGCAGTATTTT	CATSRGTSGVDTQYF
NA	few	TRBV20-1	TRBJ2-7	TGCAGTGCTGCTGCACCGGGTCCTGAGGAAGAGCAGTACTTC	CSAAAPGPEEEQYF
NA	many	TRBV2	TRBJ2-2	TGTGCCAGCAGTGGAAGTCTTTACGGGGAGCTGTTTTTT	CASSGSLYGELFF
NA	many	TRBV3-1	TRBJ1-6	TGTGCCAGCAGCCAAGAAAAAGGTTCACCCCTCCACTTT	CASSQEKGSPLHF
NA	few	TRBV5-1	TRBJ1-3	TGCGCCAGCAGCTTGGTCGGCGTGGGACGGGAAAGCTCTGGAAACACCATATATTTT	CASSLVGVGRESSGNTIYF
NA	NA	TRBV4-3	TRBJ1-1	TGCGCCAGCAGCCAAGAAAGGATGGCGAACACTGAAGCTTTCTTT	CASSQERMANTEAFF
TRBD1	NA	TRBV20-1	TRBJ2-5	TGCAGTTCGACAGGGACAACTACTCAAGAGACCCAGTACTTC	CSSTGTTTQETQYF
NA	many	TRBV6-2/TRBV6-3	TRBJ1-1	TGTGCCAGCGGGGGGATGACTGAAGCTTTCTTT	CASGGMTEAFF
NA	NA	TRBV10-3	TRBJ1-5	TGTGCCAAATCAGAGGCTTTGGGGCAGCCCCAGCATTTT	CAKSEALGQPQHF
NA	many	TRBV20-1	TRBJ1-4	TGCAGTGCTAGGCAGGGCGTCTCAACTAATGAAAAACTGTTTTTT	CSARQGVSTNEKLFF
TRBD2	NA	TRBV20-1	TRBJ2-3	TGCAGTGCTAGAGGAACTAGCGGGGGCACAGATACGCAGTATTTT	CSARGTSGGTDTQYF
NA	many	TRBV27	TRBJ1-1	TGTGCCAGCAGGACGGGACAACTTGAAGCTTTCTTT	CASRTGQLEAFF
NA	NA	TRBV28	TRBJ2-7	TGTGCCAGCAGTTTATACGCCCAGGGGCCGGGCGAGCAGTACTTC	CASSLYAQGPGEQYF
NA	many	TRBV11-3	TRBJ2-1	TGTGCCAGCAGCTCACTAGAAGCATTCCCTCCGGGTGGTGAGCAGTTCTTC	CASSSLEAFPPGGEQFF
NA	many	TRBV7-9	TRBJ1-1	TGTGCCAGCAGCCCGCGAGGAGGGGCGAGCACTGAAGCTTTCTTT	CASSPRGGASTEAFF
TRBD1	few	TRBV6-2/TRBV6-3	TRBJ1-6	TGTGCCAGCAGGACAGGGGATTCACCCCTCCACTTT	CASRTGDSPLHF
NA	many	TRBV6-1	TRBJ1-2	TGTGCCAGCAGTGGTGACAGGAACTATGGCTACACCTTC	CASSGDRNYGYTF
NA	many	TRBV12-3/TRBV12-4	TRBJ1-1	TGTGCCAGCACCCTTTGGGGCAGGTCCAACGAAGCTTTCTTT	CASTLWGRSNEAFF
TRBD1	many	TRBV11-3	TRBJ2-6	TGTGCCAGCAGCCAGGGACAGGGCTACTCTGGGGCCAACGTCCTGACTTTC	CASSQGQGYSGANVLTF
TRBD1	NA	TRBV20-1	TRBJ2-7	TGCAGTGCTGCATACCAACCGGGACAGGACCTCTACGAGCAGTACTTC	CSAAYQPGQDLYEQYF
NA	many	TRBV2	TRBJ2-1	TGTGCCAGCAGTGAAGCGCTCACGGGCCAGTTCAATGAGCAGTTCTTC	CASSEALTGQFNEQFF
NA	few	TRBV12-3/TRBV12-4	TRBJ1-2	TGTGCCAGCAGTTTATCGTGGCGGGACGCCTATGGCTACACCTTC	CASSLSWRDAYGYTF